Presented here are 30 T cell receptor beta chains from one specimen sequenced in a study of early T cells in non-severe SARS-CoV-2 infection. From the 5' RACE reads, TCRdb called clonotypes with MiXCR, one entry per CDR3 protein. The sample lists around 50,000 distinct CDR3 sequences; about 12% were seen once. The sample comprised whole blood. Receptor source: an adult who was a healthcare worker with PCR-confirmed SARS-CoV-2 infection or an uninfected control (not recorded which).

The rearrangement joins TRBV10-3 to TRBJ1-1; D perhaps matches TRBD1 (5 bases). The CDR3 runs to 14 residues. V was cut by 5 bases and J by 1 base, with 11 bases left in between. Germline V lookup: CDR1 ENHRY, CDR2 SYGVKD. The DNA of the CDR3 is TGTGCCATCAGTTCCGACAGCCCGAACACTGAAGCTTTCTTT. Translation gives CAISSDSPNTEAFF.

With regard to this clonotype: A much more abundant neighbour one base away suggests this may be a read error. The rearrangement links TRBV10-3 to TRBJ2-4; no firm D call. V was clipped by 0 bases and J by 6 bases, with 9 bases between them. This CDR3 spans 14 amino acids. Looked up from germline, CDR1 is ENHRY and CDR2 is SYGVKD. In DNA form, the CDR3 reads TGTGCCATCAGTGAGTCGCCGGTTTTAAACATTCAGTACTTC. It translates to CAISESPVLNIQYF.

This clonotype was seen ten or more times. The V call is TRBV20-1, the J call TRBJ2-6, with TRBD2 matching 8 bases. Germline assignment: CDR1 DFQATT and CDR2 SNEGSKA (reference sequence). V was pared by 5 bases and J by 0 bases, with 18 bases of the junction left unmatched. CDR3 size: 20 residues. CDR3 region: CSAGSPLAGSTISGANVLTF. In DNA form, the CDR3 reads TGCAGTGCTGGCTCGCCGCTAGCGGGTAGTACGATCTCTGGGGCCAACGTCCTGACTTTC.

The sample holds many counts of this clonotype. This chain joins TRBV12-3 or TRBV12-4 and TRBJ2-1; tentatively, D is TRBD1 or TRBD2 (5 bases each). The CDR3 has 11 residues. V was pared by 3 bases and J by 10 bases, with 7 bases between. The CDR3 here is CASSFRDEQFF. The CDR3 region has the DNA TGTGCCAGCAGTTTCCGGGACGAGCAGTTCTTC.

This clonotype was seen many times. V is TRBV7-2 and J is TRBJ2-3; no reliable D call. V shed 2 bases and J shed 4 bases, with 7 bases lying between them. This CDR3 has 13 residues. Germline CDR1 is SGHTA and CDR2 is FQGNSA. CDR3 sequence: CASSLRFADTQYF. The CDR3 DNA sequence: TGTGCCAGCAGCTTAAGGTTTGCAGATACGCAGTATTTT.

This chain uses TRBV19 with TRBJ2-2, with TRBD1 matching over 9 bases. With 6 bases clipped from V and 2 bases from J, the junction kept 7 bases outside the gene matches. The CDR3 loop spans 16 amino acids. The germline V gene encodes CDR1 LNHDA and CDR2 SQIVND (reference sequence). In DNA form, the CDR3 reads TGTGCCAGTAGATCTCCGGGACAGGGAAACACCGGGGAGCTGTTTTTT. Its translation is CASRSPGQGNTGELFF.

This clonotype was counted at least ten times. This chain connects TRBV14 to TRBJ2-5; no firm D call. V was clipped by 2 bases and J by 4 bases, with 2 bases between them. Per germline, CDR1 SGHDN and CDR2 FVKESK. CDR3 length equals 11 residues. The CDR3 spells CASSQIETQYF. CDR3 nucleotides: TGTGCCAGCAGCCAAATAGAGACCCAGTACTTC.

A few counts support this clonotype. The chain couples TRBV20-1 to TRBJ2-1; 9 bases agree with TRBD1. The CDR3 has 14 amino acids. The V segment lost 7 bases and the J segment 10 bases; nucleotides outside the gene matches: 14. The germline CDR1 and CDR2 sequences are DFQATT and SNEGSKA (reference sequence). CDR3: CSGATGGRPQEQFF. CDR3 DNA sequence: TGCAGTGGGGCTACAGGGGGCCGCCCTCAGGAGCAGTTCTTC.

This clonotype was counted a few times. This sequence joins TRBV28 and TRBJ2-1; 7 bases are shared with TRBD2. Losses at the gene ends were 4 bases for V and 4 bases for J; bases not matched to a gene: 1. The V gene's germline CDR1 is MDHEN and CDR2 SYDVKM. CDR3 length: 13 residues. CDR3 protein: CASSWGGYNEQFF. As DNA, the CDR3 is TGTGCCAGCAGTTGGGGGGGATACAATGAGCAGTTCTTC.

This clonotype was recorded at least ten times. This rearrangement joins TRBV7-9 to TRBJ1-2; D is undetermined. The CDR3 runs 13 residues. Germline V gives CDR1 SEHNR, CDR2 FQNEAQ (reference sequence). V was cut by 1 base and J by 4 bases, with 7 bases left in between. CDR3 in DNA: TGTGCCAGCAGCTTAGACCCCGTCTATGGCTACACCTTC. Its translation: CASSLDPVYGYTF.

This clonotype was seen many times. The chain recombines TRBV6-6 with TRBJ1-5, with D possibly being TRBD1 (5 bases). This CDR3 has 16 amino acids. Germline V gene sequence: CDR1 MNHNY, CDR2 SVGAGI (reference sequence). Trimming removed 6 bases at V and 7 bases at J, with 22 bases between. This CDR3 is CASSPMGVGLGQPQHF. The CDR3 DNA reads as TGTGCCAGCAGCCCCATGGGGGTAGGTTTGGGACAGCCCCAGCATTTT.

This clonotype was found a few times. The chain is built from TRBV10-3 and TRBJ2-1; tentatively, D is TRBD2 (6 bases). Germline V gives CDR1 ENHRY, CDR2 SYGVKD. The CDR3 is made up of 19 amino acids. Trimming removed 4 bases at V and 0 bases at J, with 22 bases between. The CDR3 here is CAISAGSPGTSSSYNEQFF. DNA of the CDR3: TGTGCCATCAGTGCGGGGAGCCCCGGGACTTCTAGCTCCTACAATGAGCAGTTCTTC.

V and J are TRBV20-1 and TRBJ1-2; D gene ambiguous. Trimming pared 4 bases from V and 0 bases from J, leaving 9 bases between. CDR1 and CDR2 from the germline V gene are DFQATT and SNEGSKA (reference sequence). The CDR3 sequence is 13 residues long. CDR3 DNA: TGCAGTGCTACGGACGGACCTAACTATGGCTACACCTTC. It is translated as CSATDGPNYGYTF.

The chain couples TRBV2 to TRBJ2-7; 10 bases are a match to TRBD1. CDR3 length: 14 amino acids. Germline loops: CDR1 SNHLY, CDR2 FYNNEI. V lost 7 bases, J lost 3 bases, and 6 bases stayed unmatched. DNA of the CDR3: TGTGCCAGCACCCGGGACAGGGGATTCTACGAGCAGTACTTC. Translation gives CASTRDRGFYEQYF.

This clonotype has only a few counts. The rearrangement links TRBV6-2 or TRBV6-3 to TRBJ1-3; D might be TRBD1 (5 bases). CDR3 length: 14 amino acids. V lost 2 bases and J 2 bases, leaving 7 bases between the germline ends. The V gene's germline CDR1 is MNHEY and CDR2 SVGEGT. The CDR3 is CASSYGGPGNTIYF. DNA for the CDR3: TGTGCCAGCAGTTACGGGGGTCCTGGAAACACCATATATTTT.

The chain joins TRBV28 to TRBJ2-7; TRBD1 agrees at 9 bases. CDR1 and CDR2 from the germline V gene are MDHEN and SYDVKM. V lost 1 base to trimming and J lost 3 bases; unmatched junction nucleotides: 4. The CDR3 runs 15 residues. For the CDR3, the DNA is TGTGCCAGCAGTTTATCCACGACAGGGGGCTACGAGCAGTACTTC. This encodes CASSLSTTGGYEQYF.

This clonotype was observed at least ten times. This CDR3 reads CASSLGSGQGGNTGELFF. The CDR3 coding sequence is TGTGCCAGCAGTTTGGGCAGCGGGCAGGGGGGAAACACCGGGGAGCTGTTTTTT. The V call is TRBV28, the J call TRBJ2-2; D perhaps matches TRBD1 (7 bases). Germline CDR1 is MDHEN and CDR2 is SYDVKM. The V and J ends lost 3 bases and 2 bases respectively, with 19 bases between them. The CDR3 extends over 18 amino acids.

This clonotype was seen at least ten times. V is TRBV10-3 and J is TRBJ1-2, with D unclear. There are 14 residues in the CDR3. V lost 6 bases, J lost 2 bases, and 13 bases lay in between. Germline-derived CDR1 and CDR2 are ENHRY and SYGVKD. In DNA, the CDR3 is TGTGCCATCAGGGCAGGCGGGCAGAACTATGGCTACACCTTC. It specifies CAIRAGGQNYGYTF.

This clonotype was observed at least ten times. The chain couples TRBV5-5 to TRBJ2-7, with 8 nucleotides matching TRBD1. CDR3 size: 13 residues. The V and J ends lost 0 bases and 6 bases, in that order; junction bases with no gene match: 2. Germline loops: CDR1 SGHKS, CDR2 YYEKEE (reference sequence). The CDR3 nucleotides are TGTGCCAGCAGCTTGGGGACAGGGCCCGAGCAGTACTTC. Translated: CASSLGTGPEQYF.

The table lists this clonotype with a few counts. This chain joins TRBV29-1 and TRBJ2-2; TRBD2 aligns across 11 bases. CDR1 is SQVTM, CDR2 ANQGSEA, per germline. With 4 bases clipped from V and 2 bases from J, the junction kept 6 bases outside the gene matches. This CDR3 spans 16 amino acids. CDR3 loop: CSVVLSGGANTGELFF. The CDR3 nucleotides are TGCAGCGTTGTGCTTAGCGGGGGGGCCAACACCGGGGAGCTGTTTTTT.

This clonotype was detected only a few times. CDR3 bases: TGTGCCAGCAGCCAACGGACAGGGGAAGAGACCCAGTACTTC. Translating it yields CASSQRTGEETQYF. The rearrangement links TRBV7-2 to TRBJ2-5, with 9 nucleotides matching TRBD1. The CDR3 length is 14 residues. The germline V gene encodes CDR1 SGHTA and CDR2 FQGNSA. With V trimmed by 5 bases and J by 3 bases, 4 bases remained unmatched.

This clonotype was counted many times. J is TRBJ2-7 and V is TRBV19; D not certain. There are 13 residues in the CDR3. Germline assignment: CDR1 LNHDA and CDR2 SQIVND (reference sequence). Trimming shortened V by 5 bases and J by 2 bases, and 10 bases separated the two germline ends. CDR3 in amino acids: CASSLRHAYEQYF. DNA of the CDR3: TGTGCCAGTAGTCTTCGACACGCCTACGAGCAGTACTTC.

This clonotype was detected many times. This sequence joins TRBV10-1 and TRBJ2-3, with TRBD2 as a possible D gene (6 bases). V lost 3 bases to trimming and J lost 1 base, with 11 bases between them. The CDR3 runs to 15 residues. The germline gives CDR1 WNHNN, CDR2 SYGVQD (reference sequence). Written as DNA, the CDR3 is TGCGCCAGCAGTGACCGGCGGGGTGGCACAGATACGCAGTATTTT. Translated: CASSDRRGGTDTQYF.

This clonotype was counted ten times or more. CDR3 in amino acids: CASSFTGFGNTEAFF. As DNA, the CDR3 is TGTGCCAGCAGCTTCACAGGGTTTGGGAACACTGAAGCTTTCTTT. The chain is built from TRBV5-4 and TRBJ1-1; weak D call: TRBD1 (6 bases). Per germline, CDR1 SGHNT and CDR2 YYREEE (reference sequence). The CDR3 has 15 residues. Trimming took off 2 bases at V and 1 base at J, with 12 bases between the two ends.

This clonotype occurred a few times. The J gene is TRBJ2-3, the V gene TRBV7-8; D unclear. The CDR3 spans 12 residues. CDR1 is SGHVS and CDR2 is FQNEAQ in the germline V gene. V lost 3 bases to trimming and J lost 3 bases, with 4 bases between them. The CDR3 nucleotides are TGTGCCAGCAGCTTTCAGACAGATACGCAGTATTTT. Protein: CASSFQTDTQYF.

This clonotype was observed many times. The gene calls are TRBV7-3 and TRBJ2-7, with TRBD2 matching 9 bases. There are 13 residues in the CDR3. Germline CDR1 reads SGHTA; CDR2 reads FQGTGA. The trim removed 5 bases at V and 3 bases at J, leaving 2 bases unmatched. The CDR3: CASSVTSGYEQYF. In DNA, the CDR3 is TGTGCCAGCAGCGTGACTAGCGGCTACGAGCAGTACTTC.

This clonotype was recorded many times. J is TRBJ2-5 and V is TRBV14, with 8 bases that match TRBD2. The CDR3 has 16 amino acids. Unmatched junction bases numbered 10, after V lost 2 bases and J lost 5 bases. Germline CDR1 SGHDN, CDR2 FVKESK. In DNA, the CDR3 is TGTGCCAGCAGCCAATCAACGGGGACTAGGTGGGAGACCCAGTACTTC. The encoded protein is CASSQSTGTRWETQYF.

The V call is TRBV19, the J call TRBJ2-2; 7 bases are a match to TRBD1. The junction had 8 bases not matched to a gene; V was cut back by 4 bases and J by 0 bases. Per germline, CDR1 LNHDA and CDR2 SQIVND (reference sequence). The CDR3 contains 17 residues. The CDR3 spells CASSNNRGAANTGELFF. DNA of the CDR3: TGTGCCAGTAGTAACAACAGGGGCGCCGCGAACACCGGGGAGCTGTTTTTT.

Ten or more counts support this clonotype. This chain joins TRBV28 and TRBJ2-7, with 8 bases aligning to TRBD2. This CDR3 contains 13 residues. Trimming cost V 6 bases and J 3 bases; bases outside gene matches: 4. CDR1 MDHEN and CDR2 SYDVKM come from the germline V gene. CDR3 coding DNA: TGTGCCAGCAGCGGGGGGGCGGTCTACGAGCAGTACTTC. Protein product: CASSGGAVYEQYF.

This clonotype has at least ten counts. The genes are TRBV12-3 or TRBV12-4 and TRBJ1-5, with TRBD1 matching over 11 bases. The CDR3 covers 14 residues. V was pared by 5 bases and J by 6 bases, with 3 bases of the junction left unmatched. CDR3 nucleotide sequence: TGTGCCAGCAGTGGGACAGGGGGGCTTCAGCCCCAGCATTTT. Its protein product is CASSGTGGLQPQHF.